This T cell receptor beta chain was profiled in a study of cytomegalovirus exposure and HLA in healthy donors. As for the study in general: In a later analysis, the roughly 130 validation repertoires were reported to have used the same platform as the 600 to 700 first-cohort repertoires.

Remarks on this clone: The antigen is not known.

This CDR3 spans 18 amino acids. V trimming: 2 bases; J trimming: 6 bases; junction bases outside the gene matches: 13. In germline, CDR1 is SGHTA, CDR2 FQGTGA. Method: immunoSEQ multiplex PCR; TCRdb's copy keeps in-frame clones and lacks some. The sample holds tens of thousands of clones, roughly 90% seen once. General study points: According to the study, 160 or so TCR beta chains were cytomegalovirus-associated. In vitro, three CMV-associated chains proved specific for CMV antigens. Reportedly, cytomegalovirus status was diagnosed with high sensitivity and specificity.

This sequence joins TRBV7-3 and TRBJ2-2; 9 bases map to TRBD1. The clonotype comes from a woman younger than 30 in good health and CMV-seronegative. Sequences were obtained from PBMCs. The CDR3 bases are TGTGCCAGCAGCTTACAGGGCAACAGGGGGCGAGAGTCCGGGGAGCTGTTTTTT. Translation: CASSLQGNRGRESGELFF. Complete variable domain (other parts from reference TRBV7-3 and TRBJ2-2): GAGVSQTPSNKVTEKGKYVELRCDPISGHTALYWYRQSLGQGPEFLIYFQGTGAADDSGLPNDRFFAVRPEGSVSTLKIQRTERGDSAVYLCASSLQGNRGRESGELFFGEGSRLTVL.